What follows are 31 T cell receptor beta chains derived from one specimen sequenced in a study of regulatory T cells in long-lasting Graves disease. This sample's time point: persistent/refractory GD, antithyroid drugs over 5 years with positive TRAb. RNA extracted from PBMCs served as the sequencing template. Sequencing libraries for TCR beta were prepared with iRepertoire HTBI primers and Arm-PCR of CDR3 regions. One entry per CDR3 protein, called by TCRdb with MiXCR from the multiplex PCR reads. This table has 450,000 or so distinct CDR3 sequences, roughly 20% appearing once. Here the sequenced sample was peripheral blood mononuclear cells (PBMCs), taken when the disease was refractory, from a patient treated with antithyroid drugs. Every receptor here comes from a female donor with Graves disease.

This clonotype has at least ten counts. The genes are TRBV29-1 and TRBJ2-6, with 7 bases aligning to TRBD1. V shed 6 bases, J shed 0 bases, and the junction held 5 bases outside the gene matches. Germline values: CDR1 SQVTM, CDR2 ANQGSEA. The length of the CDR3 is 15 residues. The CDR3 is CSVLGGYSGANVLTF. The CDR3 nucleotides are TGCAGCGTCCTAGGGGGCTACTCTGGGGCCAACGTCCTGACTTTC.

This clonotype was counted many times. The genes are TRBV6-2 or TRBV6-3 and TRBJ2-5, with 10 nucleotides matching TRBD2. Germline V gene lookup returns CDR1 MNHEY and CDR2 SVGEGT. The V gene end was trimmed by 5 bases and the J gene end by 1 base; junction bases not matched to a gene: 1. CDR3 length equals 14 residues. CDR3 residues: CASSRTSGQETQYF. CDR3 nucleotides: TGTGCCAGCAGTCGGACTAGCGGCCAAGAGACCCAGTACTTC.

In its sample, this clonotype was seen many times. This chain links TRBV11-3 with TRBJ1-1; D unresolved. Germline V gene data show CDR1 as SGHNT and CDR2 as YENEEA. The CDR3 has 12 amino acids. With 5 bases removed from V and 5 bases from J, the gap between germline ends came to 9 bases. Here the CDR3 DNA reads TGTGCCAGCAGCGAAAGAGGAACTGAAGCTTTCTTT. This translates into CASSERGTEAFF.

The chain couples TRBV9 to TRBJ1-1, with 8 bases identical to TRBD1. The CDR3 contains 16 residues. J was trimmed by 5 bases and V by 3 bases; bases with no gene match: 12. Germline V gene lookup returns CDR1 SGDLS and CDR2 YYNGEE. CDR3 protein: CASSEEGRGRWTEAFF. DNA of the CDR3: TGTGCCAGCAGCGAGGAGGGCAGGGGGCGTTGGACTGAAGCTTTCTTT.

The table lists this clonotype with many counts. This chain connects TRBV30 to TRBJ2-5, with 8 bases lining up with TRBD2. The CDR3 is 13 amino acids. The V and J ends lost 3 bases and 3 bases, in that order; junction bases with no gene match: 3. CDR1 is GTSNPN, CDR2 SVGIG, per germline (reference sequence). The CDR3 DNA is TGTGCCTGGAGGCGGGGGGCCGAAGAGACCCAGTACTTC. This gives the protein CAWRRGAEETQYF.

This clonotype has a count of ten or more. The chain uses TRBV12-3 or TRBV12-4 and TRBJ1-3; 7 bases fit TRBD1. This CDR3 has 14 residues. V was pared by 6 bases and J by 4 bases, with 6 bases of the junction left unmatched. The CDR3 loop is CASSLGDSGNTIYF. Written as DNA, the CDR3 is TGTGCCAGCAGCCTAGGGGACAGCGGAAACACCATATATTTT.

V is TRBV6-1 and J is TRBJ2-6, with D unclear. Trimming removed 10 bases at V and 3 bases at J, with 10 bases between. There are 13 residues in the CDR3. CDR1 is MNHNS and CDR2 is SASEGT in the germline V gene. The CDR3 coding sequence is TGTGCCACAAGGCAGGATGGGGCCAACGTCCTGACTTTC. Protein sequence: CATRQDGANVLTF.

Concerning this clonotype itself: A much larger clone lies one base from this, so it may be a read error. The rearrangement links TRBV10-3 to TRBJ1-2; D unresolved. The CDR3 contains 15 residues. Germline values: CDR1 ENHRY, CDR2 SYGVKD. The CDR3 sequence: CATSEDITSPNGYTF. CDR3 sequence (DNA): TGTGCCACCAGTGAAGACATCACAAGCCCCAATGGCTACACCTTC.

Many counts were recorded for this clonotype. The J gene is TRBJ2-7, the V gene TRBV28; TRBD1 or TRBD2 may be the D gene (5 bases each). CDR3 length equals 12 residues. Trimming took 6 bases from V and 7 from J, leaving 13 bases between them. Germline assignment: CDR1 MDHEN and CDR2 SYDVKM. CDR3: CASRVGAGEQYF. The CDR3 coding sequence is TGTGCCAGCAGAGTGGGAGCAGGGGAGCAGTACTTC. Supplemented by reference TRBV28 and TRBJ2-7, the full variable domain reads DVKVTQSSRYLVKRTGEKVFLECVQDMDHENMFWYRQDPGLGLRLIYFSYDVKMKEKGDIPEGYSVSREKKERFSLILESASTNQTSMYLCASRVGAGEQYFGPGTRLTVT.

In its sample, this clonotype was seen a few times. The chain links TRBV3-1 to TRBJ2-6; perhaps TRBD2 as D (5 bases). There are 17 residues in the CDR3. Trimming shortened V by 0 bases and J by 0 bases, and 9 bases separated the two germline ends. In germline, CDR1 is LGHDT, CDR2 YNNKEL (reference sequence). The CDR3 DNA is TGTGCCAGCAGCCAAGATCAAGGACTCTCTGGGGCCAACGTCCTGACTTTC. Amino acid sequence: CASSQDQGLSGANVLTF.

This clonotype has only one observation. The CDR3 coding sequence is TGTGCCAGCAGCCCCGGAGATGCTGGAAACACCATATATTTT. Amino acids: CASSPGDAGNTIYF. The rearrangement uses TRBV7-9 and TRBJ1-3; D is unresolved. V gave up 5 bases and J gave up 2 bases, with 10 bases separating them. There are 14 residues in the CDR3. CDR1 is SEHNR, CDR2 FQNEAQ, per germline (reference sequence). Variable domain in full (rest from reference TRBV7-9 and TRBJ1-3): DTGVSQNPRHKITKRGQNVTFRCDPISEHNRLYWYRQTLGQGPEFLTYFQNEAQLEKSRLLSDRFSAERPKGSFSTLEIQRTEQGDSAMYLCASSPGDAGNTIYFGEGSWLTVV.

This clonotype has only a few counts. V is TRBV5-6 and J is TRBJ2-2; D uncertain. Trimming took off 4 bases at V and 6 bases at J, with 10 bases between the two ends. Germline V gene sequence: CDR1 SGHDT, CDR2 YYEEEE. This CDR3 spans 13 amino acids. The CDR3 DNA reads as TGTGCCAGCAGCCTTCCGGCGTCCGGGGAGCTGTTTTTT. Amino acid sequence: CASSLPASGELFF.

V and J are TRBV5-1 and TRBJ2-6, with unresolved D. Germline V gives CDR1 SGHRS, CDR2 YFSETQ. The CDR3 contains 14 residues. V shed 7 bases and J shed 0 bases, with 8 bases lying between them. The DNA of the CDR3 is TGCGCCAGCTCTACACTCTCTGGGGCCAACGTCCTGACTTTC. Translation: CASSTLSGANVLTF.

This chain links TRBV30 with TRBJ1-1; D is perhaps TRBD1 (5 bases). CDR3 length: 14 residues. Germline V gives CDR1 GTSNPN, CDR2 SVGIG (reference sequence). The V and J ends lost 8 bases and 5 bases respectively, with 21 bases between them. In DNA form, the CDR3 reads TGTGCCGGAAAGGCTAGTCCAGGGAGGACTGAAGCTTTCTTT. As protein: CAGKASPGRTEAFF.

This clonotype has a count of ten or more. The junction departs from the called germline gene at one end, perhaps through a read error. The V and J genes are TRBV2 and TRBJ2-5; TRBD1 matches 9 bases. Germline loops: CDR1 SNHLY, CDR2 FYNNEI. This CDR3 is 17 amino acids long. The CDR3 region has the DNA TGTGCCAGCAGGGAAGGGTTCGGGACAGGGTACCAAGAGACCCAGTACTTC. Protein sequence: CASREGFGTGYQETQYF.

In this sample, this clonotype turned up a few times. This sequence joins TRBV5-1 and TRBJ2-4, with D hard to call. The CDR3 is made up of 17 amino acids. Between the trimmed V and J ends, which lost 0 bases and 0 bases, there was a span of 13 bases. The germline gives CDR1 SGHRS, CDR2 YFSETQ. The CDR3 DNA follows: TGCGCCAGCAGCTTGGCCGGCGGAACGATAGCCAAAAACATTCAGTACTTC. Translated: CASSLAGGTIAKNIQYF.

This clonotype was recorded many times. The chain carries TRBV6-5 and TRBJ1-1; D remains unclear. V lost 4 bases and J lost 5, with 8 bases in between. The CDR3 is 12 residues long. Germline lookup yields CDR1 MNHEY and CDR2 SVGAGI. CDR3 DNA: TGTGCCAGCAGTTCCCCTGGAACTGAAGCTTTCTTT. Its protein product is CASSSPGTEAFF.

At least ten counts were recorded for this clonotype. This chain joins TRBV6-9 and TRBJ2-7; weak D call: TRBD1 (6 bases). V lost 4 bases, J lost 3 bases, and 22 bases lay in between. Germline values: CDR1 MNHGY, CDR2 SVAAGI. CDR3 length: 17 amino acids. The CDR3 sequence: CASSLEPPDGTYYEQYF. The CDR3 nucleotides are TGTGCCAGCAGTTTGGAGCCCCCGGACGGGACATACTACGAGCAGTACTTC.

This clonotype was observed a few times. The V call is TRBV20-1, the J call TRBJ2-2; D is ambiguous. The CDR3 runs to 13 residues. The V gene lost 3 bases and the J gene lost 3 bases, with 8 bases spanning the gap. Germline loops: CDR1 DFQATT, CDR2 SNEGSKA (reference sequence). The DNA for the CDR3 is TGCAGTGCTAGGAGTACCCACACCGGGGAGCTGTTTTTT. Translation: CSARSTHTGELFF.

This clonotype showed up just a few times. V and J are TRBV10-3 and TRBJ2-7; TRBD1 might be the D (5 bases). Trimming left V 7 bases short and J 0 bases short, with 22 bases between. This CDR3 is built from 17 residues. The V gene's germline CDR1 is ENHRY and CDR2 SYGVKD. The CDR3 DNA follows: TGTGCCATCACCGATACCATGGACATGGGTCTCTCCTACGAGCAGTACTTC. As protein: CAITDTMDMGLSYEQYF.

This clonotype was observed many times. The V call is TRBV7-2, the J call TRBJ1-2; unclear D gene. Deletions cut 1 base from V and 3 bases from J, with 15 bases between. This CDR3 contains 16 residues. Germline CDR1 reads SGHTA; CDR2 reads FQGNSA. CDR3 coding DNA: TGTGCCAGCAGCTTAGGCTTGTTGGGAATCGACTATGGCTACACCTTC. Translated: CASSLGLLGIDYGYTF. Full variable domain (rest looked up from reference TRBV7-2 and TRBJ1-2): GAGVSQSPSNKVTEKGKDVELRCDPISGHTALYWYRQSLGQGLEFLIYFQGNSAPDKSGLPSDRFSAERTGGSVSTLTIQRTQQEDSAVYLCASSLGLLGIDYGYTFGSGTRLTVV.

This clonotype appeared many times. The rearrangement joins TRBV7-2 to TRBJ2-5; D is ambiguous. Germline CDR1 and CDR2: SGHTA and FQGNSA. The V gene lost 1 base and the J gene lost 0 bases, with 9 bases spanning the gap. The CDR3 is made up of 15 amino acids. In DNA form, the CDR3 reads TGTGCCAGCAGCTTAGGCCAGGTGTACCAAGAGACCCAGTACTTC. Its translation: CASSLGQVYQETQYF.

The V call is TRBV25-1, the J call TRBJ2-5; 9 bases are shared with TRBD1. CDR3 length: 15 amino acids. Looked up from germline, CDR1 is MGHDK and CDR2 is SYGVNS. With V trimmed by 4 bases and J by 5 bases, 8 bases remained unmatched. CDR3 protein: CASSAGTGIWETQYF. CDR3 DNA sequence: TGTGCCAGCAGTGCCGGGACAGGGATATGGGAGACCCAGTACTTC.

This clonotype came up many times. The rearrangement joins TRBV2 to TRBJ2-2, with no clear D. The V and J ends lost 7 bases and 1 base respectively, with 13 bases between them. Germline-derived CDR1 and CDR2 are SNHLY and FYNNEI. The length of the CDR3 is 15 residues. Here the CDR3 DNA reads TGTGCCAGCACGGTCCTAGGCGGGAACACCGGGGAGCTGTTTTTT. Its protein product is CASTVLGGNTGELFF.

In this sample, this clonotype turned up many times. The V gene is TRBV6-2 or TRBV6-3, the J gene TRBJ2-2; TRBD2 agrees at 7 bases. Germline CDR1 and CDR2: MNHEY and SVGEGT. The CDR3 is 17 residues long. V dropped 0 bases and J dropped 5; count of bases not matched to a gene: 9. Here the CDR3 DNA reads TGTGCCAGCAGTTACTCGACTAGCCTATCGGCGACCGGGGAGCTGTTTTTT. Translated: CASSYSTSLSATGELFF.

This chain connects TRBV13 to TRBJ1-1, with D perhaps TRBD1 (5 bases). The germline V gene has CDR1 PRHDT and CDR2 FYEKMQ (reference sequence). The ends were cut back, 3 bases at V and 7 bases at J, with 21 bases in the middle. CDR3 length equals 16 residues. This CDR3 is CASSFATRRGWGEAFF. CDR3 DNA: TGTGCCAGCAGCTTCGCTACTAGACGGGGGTGGGGTGAAGCTTTCTTT.

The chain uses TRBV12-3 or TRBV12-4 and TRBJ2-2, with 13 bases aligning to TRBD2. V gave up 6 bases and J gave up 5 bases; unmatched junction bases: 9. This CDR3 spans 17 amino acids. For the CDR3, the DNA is TGTGCCAGCAGCATCGGACTAGCGGGAGCGGGTACCGGGGAGCTGTTTTTT. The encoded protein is CASSIGLAGAGTGELFF.

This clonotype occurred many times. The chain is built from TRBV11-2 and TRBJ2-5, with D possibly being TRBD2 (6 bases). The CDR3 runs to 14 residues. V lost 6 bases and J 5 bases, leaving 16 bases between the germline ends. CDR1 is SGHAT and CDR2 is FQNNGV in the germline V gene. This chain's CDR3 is CASRAPGTLETQYF. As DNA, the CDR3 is TGTGCCAGCAGAGCCCCCGGGACTTTGGAGACCCAGTACTTC. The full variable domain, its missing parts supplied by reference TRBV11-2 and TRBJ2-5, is EAGVAQSPRYKIIEKRQSVAFWCNPISGHATLYWYQQILGQGPKLLIQFQNNGVVDDSQLPKDRFSAERLKGVDSTLKIQPAKLEDSAVYLCASRAPGTLETQYFGPGTRLLVL.

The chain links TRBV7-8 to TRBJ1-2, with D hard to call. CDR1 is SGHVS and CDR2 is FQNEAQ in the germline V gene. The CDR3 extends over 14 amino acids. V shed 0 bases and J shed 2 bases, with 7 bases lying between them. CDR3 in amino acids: CASSLASGNYGYTF. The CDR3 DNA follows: TGTGCCAGCAGCTTAGCGAGCGGAAACTATGGCTACACCTTC.

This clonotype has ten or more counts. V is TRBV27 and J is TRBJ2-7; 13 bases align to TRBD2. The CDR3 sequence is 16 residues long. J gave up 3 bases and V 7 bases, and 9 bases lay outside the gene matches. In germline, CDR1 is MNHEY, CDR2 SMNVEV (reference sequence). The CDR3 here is CASTTSGRTAIYEQYF. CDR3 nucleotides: TGTGCCAGCACGACTAGCGGGAGGACCGCAATCTACGAGCAGTACTTC.

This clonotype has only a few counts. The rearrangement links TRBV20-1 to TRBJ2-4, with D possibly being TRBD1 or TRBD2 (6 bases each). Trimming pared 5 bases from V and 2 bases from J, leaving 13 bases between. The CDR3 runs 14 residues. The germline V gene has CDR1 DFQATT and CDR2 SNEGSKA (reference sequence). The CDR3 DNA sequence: TGCAGTGCTCTCCGGAGGGGGACCAAAAACATTCAGTACTTC. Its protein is CSALRRGTKNIQYF.